This T cell receptor (beta chain) came from a study of T cells in Graves' hyperthyroidism and ophthalmopathy. Germline V gene sequence: CDR1 SGHTA, CDR2 FQGTGA. CDR3 size: 14 residues. V dropped 2 bases and J dropped 4; count of bases not matched to a gene: 4. RNA transcripts provided the source from which TCR beta CDR3 regions were amplified. A set of HTBI primers served as the primers for a first-round RT-PCR of the TCR CDR3. One entry per CDR3 protein results from TCRdb running MiXCR on the multiplex PCR reads. The table lists 350,000 to 400,000 distinct CDR3 sequences, 14% of them singletons. Many counts were recorded for this clonotype.

This clonotype was obtained from a woman in her fifties or sixties with Graves' hyperthyroidism. Sequencing was carried out using blood. The genes are TRBV7-3 and TRBJ2-7; 8 nucleotides agree with TRBD2. This chain's CDR3 is CASSLLGRGYEQYF. CDR3 bases: TGTGCCAGCAGCTTACTCGGGAGGGGGTACGAGCAGTACTTC.